A single sample is the source of the 4 T cell receptor beta chains below, sequenced in a study of T cell repertoires in cytomegalovirus infection. TCRdb re-called the reads through MiXCR, storing one row per CDR3 protein. The sample carries about 230,000 distinct CDR3 sequences, 22% recorded once. What was sequenced was CD8+ T cells from PBMCs. The receptor set was obtained from a human donor in good health (CMV status not recorded). Some clones in this sample may be carry-over from other donors' samples.

The chain's CDR3 is CASSEALLADEQYF. The DNA of the CDR3 is TGTGCCAGCAGTGAAGCGTTACTAGCGGACGAGCAGTACTTC. This sequence joins TRBV2 and TRBJ2-7; 8 nucleotides match TRBD2. Germline CDR1 reads SNHLY; CDR2 reads FYNNEI. CDR3 length equals 14 residues. After removal of 0 bases from V and 5 bases from J, the junction contained 3 bases not matched to a gene.

There are many counts of this clonotype. This sequence joins TRBV29-1 and TRBJ1-1; D is ambiguous. Between the trimmed V and J ends, which lost 4 bases and 0 bases, there was a span of 12 bases. This CDR3 has 14 amino acids. Germline lookup yields CDR1 SQVTM and CDR2 ANQGSEA. CDR3 amino acids: CSVARPEVNTEAFF. Here the CDR3 DNA reads TGCAGCGTTGCGCGACCTGAGGTGAACACTGAAGCTTTCTTT.

V is TRBV28 and J is TRBJ1-2; D gene uncertain. The CDR3 length is 9 residues. Looked up from germline, CDR1 is MDHEN and CDR2 is SYDVKM. Trimming left V 5 bases short and J 8 bases short, with 3 bases between. CDR3 in amino acids: CASSSGYTF. DNA for the CDR3: TGTGCCAGCAGTAGCGGCTACACCTTC.

The chain links TRBV14 to TRBJ2-5; D not certain. Germline V gene lookup returns CDR1 SGHDN and CDR2 FVKESK. The CDR3 sequence is 12 residues long. V gave up 0 bases and J gave up 5 bases, with 4 bases separating them. The CDR3 region has the DNA TGTGCCAGCAGCCAAGATTGGGAGACCCAGTACTTC. It is translated as CASSQDWETQYF.